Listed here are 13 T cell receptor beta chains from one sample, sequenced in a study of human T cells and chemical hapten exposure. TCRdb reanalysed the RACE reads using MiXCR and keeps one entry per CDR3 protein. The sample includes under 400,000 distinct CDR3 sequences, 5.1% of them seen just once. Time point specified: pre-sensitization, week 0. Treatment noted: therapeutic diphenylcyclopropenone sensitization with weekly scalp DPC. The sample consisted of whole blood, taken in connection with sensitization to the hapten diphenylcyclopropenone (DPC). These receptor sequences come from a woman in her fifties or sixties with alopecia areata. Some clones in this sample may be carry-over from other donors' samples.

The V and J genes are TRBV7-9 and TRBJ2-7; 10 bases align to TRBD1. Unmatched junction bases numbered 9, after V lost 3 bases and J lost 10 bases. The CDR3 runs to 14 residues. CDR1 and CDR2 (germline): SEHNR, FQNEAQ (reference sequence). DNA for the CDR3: TGTGCCAGCAGCTTCAGTCCCGGGACAGGGGCCCAGTACTTC. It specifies CASSFSPGTGAQYF.

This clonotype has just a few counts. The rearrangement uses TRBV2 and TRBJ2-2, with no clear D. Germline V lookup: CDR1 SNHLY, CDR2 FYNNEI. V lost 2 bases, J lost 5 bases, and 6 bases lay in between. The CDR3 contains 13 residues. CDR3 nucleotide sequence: TGTGCCAGCAGTGAAATGGAGACCGGGGAGCTGTTTTTT. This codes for CASSEMETGELFF.

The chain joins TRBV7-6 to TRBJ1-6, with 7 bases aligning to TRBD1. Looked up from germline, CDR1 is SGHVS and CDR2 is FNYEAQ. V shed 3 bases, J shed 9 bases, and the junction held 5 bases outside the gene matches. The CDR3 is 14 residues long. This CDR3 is CASSLGTVGSPLHF. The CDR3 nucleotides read TGTGCCAGCAGCTTGGGGACAGTAGGTTCACCCCTCCACTTT.

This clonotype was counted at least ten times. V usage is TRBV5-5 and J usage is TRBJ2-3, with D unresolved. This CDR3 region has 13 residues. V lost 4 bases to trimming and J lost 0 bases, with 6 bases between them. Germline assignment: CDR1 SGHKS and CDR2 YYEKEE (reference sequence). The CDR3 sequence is CASSPESTDTQYF. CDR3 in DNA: TGTGCCAGCAGCCCTGAGAGCACAGATACGCAGTATTTT.

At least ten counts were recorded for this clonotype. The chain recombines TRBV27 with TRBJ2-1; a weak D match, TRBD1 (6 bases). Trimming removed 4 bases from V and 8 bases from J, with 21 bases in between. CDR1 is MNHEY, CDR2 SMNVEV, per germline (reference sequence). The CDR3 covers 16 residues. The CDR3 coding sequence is TGTGCCAGCAGTTGGGGGACAAACCCGACGCACGATGAGCAGTTCTTC. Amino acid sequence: CASSWGTNPTHDEQFF.

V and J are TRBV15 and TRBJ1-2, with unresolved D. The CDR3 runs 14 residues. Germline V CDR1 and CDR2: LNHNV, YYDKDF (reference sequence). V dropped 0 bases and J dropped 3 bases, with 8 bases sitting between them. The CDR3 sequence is CATSRDHTDYGYTF. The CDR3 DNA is TGTGCCACCAGCAGAGATCACACGGACTATGGCTACACCTTC.

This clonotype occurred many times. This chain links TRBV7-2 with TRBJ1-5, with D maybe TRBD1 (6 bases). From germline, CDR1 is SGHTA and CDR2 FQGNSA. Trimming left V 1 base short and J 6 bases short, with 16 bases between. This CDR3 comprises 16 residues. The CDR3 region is CASSLDSGAWGQPQHF. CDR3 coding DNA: TGTGCCAGCAGCTTAGATTCGGGGGCCTGGGGTCAGCCCCAGCATTTT.

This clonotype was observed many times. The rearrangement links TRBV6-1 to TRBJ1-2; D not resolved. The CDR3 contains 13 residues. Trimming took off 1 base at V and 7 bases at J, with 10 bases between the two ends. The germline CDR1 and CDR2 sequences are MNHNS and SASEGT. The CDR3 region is CASSEGGFAGYTF. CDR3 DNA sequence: TGTGCCAGCAGTGAAGGTGGTTTTGCTGGCTACACCTTC.

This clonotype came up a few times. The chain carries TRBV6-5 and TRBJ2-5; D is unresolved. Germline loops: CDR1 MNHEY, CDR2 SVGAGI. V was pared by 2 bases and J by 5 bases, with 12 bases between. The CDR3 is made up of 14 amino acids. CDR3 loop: CASSYLTEPETQYF. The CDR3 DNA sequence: TGTGCCAGCAGTTACCTAACAGAGCCTGAGACCCAGTACTTC.

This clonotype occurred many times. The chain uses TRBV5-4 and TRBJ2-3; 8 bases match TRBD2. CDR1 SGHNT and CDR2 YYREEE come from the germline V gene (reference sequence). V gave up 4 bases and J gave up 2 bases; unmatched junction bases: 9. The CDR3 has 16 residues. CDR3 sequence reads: CASSPRGLGPTDTQYF. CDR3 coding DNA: TGTGCCAGCAGCCCAAGGGGACTAGGCCCCACAGATACGCAGTATTTT. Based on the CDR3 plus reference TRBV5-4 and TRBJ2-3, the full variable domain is ETGVTQSPTHLIKTRGQQVTLRCSSQSGHNTVSWYQQALGQGPQFIFQYYREEENGRGNFPPRFSGLQFPNYSSELNVNALELDDSALYLCASSPRGLGPTDTQYFGPGTRLTVL.

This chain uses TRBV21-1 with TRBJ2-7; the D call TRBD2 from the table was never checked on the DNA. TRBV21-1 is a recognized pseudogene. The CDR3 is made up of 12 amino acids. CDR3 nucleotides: TGTGCCAGCAGCAAAAAAGCTAGAGAGCAGTACTTC. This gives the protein CASSKKAREQYF.

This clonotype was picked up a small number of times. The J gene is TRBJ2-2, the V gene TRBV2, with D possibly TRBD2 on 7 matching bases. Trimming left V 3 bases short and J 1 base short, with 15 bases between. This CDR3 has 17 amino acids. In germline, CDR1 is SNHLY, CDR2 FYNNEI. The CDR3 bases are TGTGCCAGCAGTGATCCTCCGGGGGGCGGGAACACCGGGGAGCTGTTTTTT. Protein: CASSDPPGGGNTGELFF. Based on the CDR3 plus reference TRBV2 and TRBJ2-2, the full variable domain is EPEVTQTPSHQVTQMGQEVILRCVPISNHLYFYWYRQILGQKVEFLVSFYNNEISEKSEIFDDQFSVERPDGSNFTLKIRSTKLEDSAMYFCASSDPPGGGNTGELFFGEGSRLTVL.

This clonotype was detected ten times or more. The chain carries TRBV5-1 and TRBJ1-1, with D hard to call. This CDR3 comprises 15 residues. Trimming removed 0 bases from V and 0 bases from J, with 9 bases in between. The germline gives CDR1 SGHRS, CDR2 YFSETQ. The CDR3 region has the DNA TGCGCCAGCAGCTTGGCCTGGGAAATGAACACTGAAGCTTTCTTT. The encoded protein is CASSLAWEMNTEAFF.